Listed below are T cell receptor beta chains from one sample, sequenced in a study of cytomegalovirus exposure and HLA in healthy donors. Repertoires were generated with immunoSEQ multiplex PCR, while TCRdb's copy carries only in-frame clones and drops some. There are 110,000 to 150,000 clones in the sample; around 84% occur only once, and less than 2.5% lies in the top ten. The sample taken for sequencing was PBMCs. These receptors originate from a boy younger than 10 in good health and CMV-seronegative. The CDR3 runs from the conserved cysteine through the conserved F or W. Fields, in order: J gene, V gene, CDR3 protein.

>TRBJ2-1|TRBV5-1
CASSLAGTGVSSYNEQFF
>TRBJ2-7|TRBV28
CASSSPSGLTGILDEQYF
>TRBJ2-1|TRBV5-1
CASSLGYRGDEQFF
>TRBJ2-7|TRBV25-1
CASSEPGGFYEQYF
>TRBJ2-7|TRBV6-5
CASSYRESYEQYF
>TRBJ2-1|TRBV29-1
CSVEKAGPREQFF
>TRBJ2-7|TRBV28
CASFGGGSEQYF
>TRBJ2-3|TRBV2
CASKLLAGGTDTQYF
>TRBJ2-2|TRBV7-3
CASSLTSTSGSLTGELFF
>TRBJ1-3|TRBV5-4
CASSLPEANTIYF
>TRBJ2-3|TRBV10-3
CAISESKGAADTQYF
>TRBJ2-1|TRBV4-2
CASSQDLGGSSYNEQFF
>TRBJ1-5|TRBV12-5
CASGLVAGRQPQHF
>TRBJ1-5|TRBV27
CASSFLGVHSNQPQHF
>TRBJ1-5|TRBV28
CASSKDRGNQPQHF
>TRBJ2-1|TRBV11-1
CASTPGDAFLSYNEQFF
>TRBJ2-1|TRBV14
CASSQLGRASGTDEQFF
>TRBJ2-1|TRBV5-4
CAFSSYNEQFF
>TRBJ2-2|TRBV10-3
CAIPKTVADTGELFF
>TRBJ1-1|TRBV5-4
CASSLTGNTEAFF